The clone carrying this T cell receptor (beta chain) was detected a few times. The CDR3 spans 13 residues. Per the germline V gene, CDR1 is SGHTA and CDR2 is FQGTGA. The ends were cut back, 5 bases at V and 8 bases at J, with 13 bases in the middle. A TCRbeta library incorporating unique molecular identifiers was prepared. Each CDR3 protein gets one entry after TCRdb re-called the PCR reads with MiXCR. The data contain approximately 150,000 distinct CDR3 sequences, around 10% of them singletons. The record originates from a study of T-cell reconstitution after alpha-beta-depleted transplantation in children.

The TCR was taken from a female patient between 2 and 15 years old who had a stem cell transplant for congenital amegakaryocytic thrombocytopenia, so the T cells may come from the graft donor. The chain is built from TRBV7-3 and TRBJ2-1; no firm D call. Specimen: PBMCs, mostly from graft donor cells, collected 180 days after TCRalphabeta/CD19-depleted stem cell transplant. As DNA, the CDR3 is TGTGCCAGCAGCGCCCCGGATCACGATGAGCAGTTCTTC. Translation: CASSAPDHDEQFF.